The clone carrying this TCR beta chain turned up a few times. The PCR employed 60 Vbeta primers together with 13 Jbeta primers. The method was immunoSEQ multiplex PCR; TCRdb's version includes in-frame clones alone and lacks a portion of them. The sample lists 130,000 to 150,000 clones, about four fifths occurring once. This sample was included in a study of cytomegalovirus exposure and HLA in healthy donors. CDR1 is LGHNT and CDR2 is FRNRAP in the germline V gene. Trimming stripped 3 bases from V and 2 bases from J, with 29 bases between. The CDR3 length is 20 residues. The chain couples TRBV12-5 to TRBJ2-7; a possible D gene is TRBD1 (6 bases). The sequence was obtained from a man younger than 40 in good health and CMV-seronegative. The sequencing input was PBMCs. For the CDR3, the DNA is TGTGCTAGTGGTTTTGATCATAGTCCCCCTAGGACAGCCCTCGCCTACGAGCAGTACTTC. It codes for CASGFDHSPPRTALAYEQYF.